This T cell receptor (beta chain) was identified in a study of blood T cell repertoires in COVID-19. The study recruited people aged roughly 18 to 100 years across approximately 24 US areas. In the original processing: Using reference gene primer amplification, nucleated cell counts were estimated. Some clones are missing from TCRdb's copy, which holds only in-frame ones; the method was immunoSEQ multiplex PCR. Clone size and the V and J calls come from that table; the DNA yielded D and trimming. The data hold 350,000 to 450,000 clones, with 87% observed a single time. Per the germline V gene, CDR1 is LNHNV and CDR2 is YYDKDF (reference sequence). The length of the CDR3 is 13 residues. V lost 3 bases and J 9 bases, leaving 9 bases between the germline ends.

What was sequenced was PBMCs or T cells enriched from blood (not recorded which). The chain recombines TRBV15 with TRBJ1-6; D not resolved. This sequence originates from a man in his forties or fifties in a cohort exposed to, infected with or recovered from COVID-19 (not recorded which). CDR3 DNA sequence: TGTGCCACCAGCAGGACACAGTCTTCACCCCTCCACTTT. As protein: CATSRTQSSPLHF.